This TCR beta chain was captured by sequencing in a study of T-cell reconstitution after alpha-beta-depleted transplantation in children. Study-wide results and limits: It was reported that alpha-beta T cells came from several hundred expanded graft clones (about two months after transplant). Surviving recipient T cells and thymic progenitors accounted for the high day-60 TCRbeta diversity observed in some patients. A year post-transplant, T-cell counts and diversity derived mostly from newly produced T cells.

Unique molecular identifiers were incorporated during preparation of the TCRbeta library. TCRdb called the PCR reads again in MiXCR, with one record for every CDR3 protein. The repertoire consists of about 120,000 distinct CDR3 sequences, with around 23% occurring once and the leading ten covering about 10%. To note about this clonotype: The antigen is undetermined.

Germline CDR1 SGHAT, CDR2 FQNNGV. The V and J ends lost 0 bases and 4 bases respectively, with 22 bases between them. CDR3 size: 19 residues. V is TRBV11-2 and J is TRBJ2-1; possible D gene TRBD2, 6 bases. The sequencing here drew on PBMCs, mostly from graft donor cells, taken 180 days after TCRalphabeta/CD19-depleted stem cell transplant. The clonotype was recovered from a male patient aged 2-15 years who had a stem cell transplant for chronic granulomatous disease, so the T cells may come from the graft donor. CDR3: CASSLDSLGLASEYNEQFF. CDR3 coding DNA: TGTGCCAGCAGCTTAGACTCCCTTGGACTGGCTAGCGAATACAATGAGCAGTTCTTC.